The 15 T cell receptor beta chains given below trace back to one sample, sequenced in a study of CD8+ T cells in alopecia areata. Sequencing relied on a cDNA template that was reverse transcribed from extracted RNA. The assay was immunoSEQ multiplex PCR, and TCRdb's table has in-frame clones only and misses some. The table includes some 200,000 clones, more than 45% detected once. Treatment denoted: oral pan-JAK inhibitor, 5-10 mg twice daily. The sequencing used CD4+ T cells sorted from blood, collected at week 4, from a patient treated with tofacitinib. All receptors come from a human donor with alopecia areata.

This rearrangement joins TRBV7-8 to TRBJ2-3; the D is unclear. CDR1 is SGHVS, CDR2 FQNEAQ, per germline. This CDR3 is 18 amino acids long. The V gene lost 1 base and the J gene lost 1 base, with 18 bases spanning the gap. The chain's CDR3 is CASSLVRNLLLGTDTQYF. The CDR3 DNA reads TGTGCCAGCAGCTTAGTTAGAAACTTACTCCTGGGCACAGATACGCAGTATTTT.

The chain is built from TRBV27 and TRBJ1-5, with 9 bases lining up with TRBD1. Germline V gene data show CDR1 as MNHEY and CDR2 as SMNVEV (reference sequence). The CDR3 is 15 residues long. V dropped 5 bases and J dropped 6; count of bases not matched to a gene: 8. The CDR3 loop reads CASSRSRDRAQPQHF. As DNA, the CDR3 is TGTGCCAGCAGTAGGTCCCGGGACAGGGCTCAGCCCCAGCATTTT.

V usage is TRBV25-1 and J usage is TRBJ1-2; D ambiguous. V was pared by 3 bases and J by 4 bases, with 12 bases between. The CDR3 loop spans 14 amino acids. The germline V gene encodes CDR1 MGHDK and CDR2 SYGVNS. CDR3 amino acids: CASSETAYFYGYTF. For the CDR3, the DNA is TGTGCCAGCAGTGAGACTGCCTACTTCTATGGCTACACCTTC.

This clone was seen a single time. The genes are TRBV7-2 and TRBJ2-7; possibly TRBD1 for D (6 bases). CDR3 length equals 14 residues. Looked up from germline, CDR1 is SGHTA and CDR2 is FQGNSA. Between the trimmed V and J ends, which lost 5 bases and 1 base, there was a span of 12 bases. CDR3 DNA sequence: TGTGCCAGCAGCGACCGCAGGGGATCCTACGAGCAGTACTTC. Its translation is CASSDRRGSYEQYF.

The genes are TRBV2 and TRBJ2-5; D is unclear. Germline CDR1 SNHLY, CDR2 FYNNEI. The CDR3 loop spans 12 amino acids. Between the trimmed V and J ends, which lost 6 bases and 4 bases, there was a span of 9 bases. The CDR3 loop reads CASRADGETQYF. The DNA of the CDR3 is TGTGCCAGCAGGGCAGATGGAGAGACCCAGTACTTC.

The chain uses TRBV15 and TRBJ2-7; 9 bases map to TRBD1. Germline CDR1 LNHNV, CDR2 YYDKDF (reference sequence). The CDR3 runs 12 residues. V gave up 1 base and J gave up 11 bases; unmatched junction bases: 3. The CDR3 here is CATSRGGTGKYF. CDR3 bases: TGTGCCACCAGCAGAGGCGGGACAGGGAAGTACTTC.

J is TRBJ1-4 and V is TRBV30, with 8 bases matching TRBD1. The germline V gene has CDR1 GTSNPN and CDR2 SVGIG (reference sequence). J gave up 7 bases and V 5 bases, and 6 bases lay outside the gene matches. This CDR3 is built from 13 residues. The CDR3: CAWAEQGGEKLFF. The DNA for the CDR3 is TGTGCCTGGGCCGAACAGGGGGGTGAAAAACTGTTTTTT.

J is TRBJ1-1 and V is TRBV6-5, with D unclear. Trimming left V 6 bases short and J 5 bases short, with 13 bases between. The CDR3 runs to 13 residues. The germline V gene encodes CDR1 MNHEY and CDR2 SVGAGI. CDR3 amino acids: CASSPPGGTEAFF. As DNA, the CDR3 is TGTGCCAGCAGCCCACCGGGAGGGACTGAAGCTTTCTTT.

The CDR3 DNA sequence: TGTGCCAGCAGCCAACTGGGACGGGGAGAGGAAAAACTGTTTTTT. It translates to CASSQLGRGEEKLFF. The J gene is TRBJ1-4, the V gene TRBV14; tentatively, D is TRBD1 (5 bases). Germline V gene lookup returns CDR1 SGHDN and CDR2 FVKESK. The CDR3 is 15 residues long. V dropped 2 bases and J dropped 8 bases, with 15 bases sitting between them.

This clone was seen a few times. The chain has TRBV5-4 and TRBJ2-2; 7 positions agree with TRBD1. CDR3 length equals 16 residues. The J segment lost 3 bases and the V segment lost 4 bases, leaving 9 bases of the junction unmatched. The V gene's germline CDR1 is SGHNT and CDR2 YYREEE (reference sequence). The CDR3 here is CASSLLRDSYTGELFF. For the CDR3, the DNA is TGTGCCAGCAGCCTACTCCGGGACAGTTACACCGGGGAGCTGTTTTTT.

This clone has only one observation. This rearrangement joins TRBV9 to TRBJ2-3; 14 nucleotides agree with TRBD2. V was pared by 0 bases and J by 4 bases, with 1 base of the junction left unmatched. This CDR3 comprises 16 residues. Germline V gene sequence: CDR1 SGDLS, CDR2 YYNGEE. CDR3 in amino acids: CASSVAGLAGADTQYF. The CDR3 DNA reads TGTGCCAGCAGCGTAGCGGGACTAGCGGGGGCAGATACGCAGTATTTT.

The rearrangement joins TRBV29-1 to TRBJ1-1, with TRBD1 matching 8 bases. V was pared by 6 bases and J by 2 bases, with 5 bases of the junction left unmatched. The CDR3 has 13 residues. CDR1 and CDR2 from the germline V gene are SQVTM and ANQGSEA. CDR3 bases: TGCAGCGTATTCCCAGGGGGCAACACTGAAGCTTTCTTT. Protein product: CSVFPGGNTEAFF.

The chain links TRBV7-9 to TRBJ1-1; D is unclear. The CDR3 loop spans 13 amino acids. Between the trimmed V and J ends, which lost 6 bases and 6 bases, there was a span of 14 bases. Looked up from germline, CDR1 is SEHNR and CDR2 is FQNEAQ (reference sequence). CDR3 nucleotides: TGTGCCAGCAGAACACCGGGCGCCCCTGAAGCTTTCTTT. Amino acids: CASRTPGAPEAFF.

The chain links TRBV7-2 to TRBJ1-5; 8 bases map to TRBD1. Germline V gene data show CDR1 as SGHTA and CDR2 as FQGNSA. CDR3 size: 14 residues. Trimming removed 5 bases from V and 4 bases from J; junction bases left unmatched: 4. CDR3 in DNA: TGTGCCAGCAGCCGACAGGGGACGAATCAGCCCCAGCATTTT. It yields the protein CASSRQGTNQPQHF.

V is TRBV29-1 and J is TRBJ2-1; TRBD1 is a possible D gene (6 bases). Germline CDR1 SQVTM, CDR2 ANQGSEA. V was trimmed by 5 bases and J by 3 bases, leaving 8 bases between them. The CDR3 loop spans 12 amino acids. DNA of the CDR3: TGCAGCGTTCGACAGGACTACAATGAGCAGTTCTTC. Translating it yields CSVRQDYNEQFF.